The sequence of this T cell receptor (beta chain) was determined in a study of T cells after yellow fever vaccination (dated by TCRdb to between 2019 and 2020). Broadly, across the study: The SMART-Seq v4 Ultra Low Input RNA kit was used to prepare libraries from fractions with low cell numbers. Bulk TCR alpha and beta repertoires were sequenced longitudinally to track T-cell clones before and after primary and booster YFV17D yellow fever vaccination. The cohort comprised two healthy male donors, one aged 18 to 30 and one aged 30 to 40 years. Blood was drawn at multiple timepoints before and after primary and secondary immunization, with bulk PBMC replicates and cell subsets isolated.

Sequencing was carried out with an Illumina NovaSeq 6000. TCR cDNA was synthesized by 5'RACE template switching, which introduced a universal primer site and unique molecular identifiers. Priming of cDNA synthesis was performed from both the TCR alpha and TCR beta constant segments. Two PCR steps were used to amplify libraries, with sample barcodes and sequencing adapters being added in the second step. Sequencing of the libraries was done on either Illumina HiSeq 2500 (2x100 bp) or NovaSeq (2x150 bp). Regarding the original processing steps: MIGEC handled demultiplexing of reads and collapsing into UMI consensus sequences, while MiXCR performed V(D)J alignment. Vaccine-responding clonotypes were identified with edgeR using replicate PBMC samples, with FDR below 0.01 and a log2 fold change above 5 up to day 15 being required. CD4 or CD8 identity was assigned to each bulk clonotype according to whether the clonotype was present at higher abundance in the sequenced CD4 repertoire or the sequenced CD8 repertoire. TCRdb redid the processing of the public reads, applying fastp at Q25 and MiXCR, and retained in-frame beta chains. Entries are consolidated by CDR3 protein sequence, retaining the most common genes and DNA. Clone size and V and J calls follow TCRdb, not the original study. This sample holds about 210,000 distinct CDR3 sequences; about 3% were observed only once. The ten biggest clones cover less than 3.5% of the sample.

The paper's findings and limits, for the study overall: Most clones expanded after primary vaccination (96% of CD4 and roughly 90% of CD8) were re-detected after the booster, suggesting that broad memory maintenance occurred. A small fraction of clonotypes appeared in both the CD4 and CD8 compartments, likely as a result of convergent recombination. Compared with the primary T-cell response, the secondary T-cell response was weaker but faster, peaking on day 5 rather than day 15. Only a couple of donors were included in the study, so the extent to which the findings can be generalized is limited. Because abundant contaminating clonotypes from the bulk population could be contained in FACS-sorted repertoires, computational filtering was required.

What the treatment or condition label conveys for this sample: live attenuated yellow fever vaccine strain. A standard Ficoll-Paque protocol was used to isolate PBMCs from peripheral blood. CD4 and CD8 T-cell fractions were isolated with Dynabeads CD4 and CD8 positive selection kits. TriZol was used to extract RNA from bulk PBMCs, from CD4 and CD8 fractions, and from dextramer-positive and dextramer-negative fractions. This clonotype was seen at least ten times. Its cognate antigen has yet to be identified. Base-call qualities are not available, and no considerably larger clone is one nucleotide away. This material consisted of CD4+ T cells sorted from PBMCs, taken 10 days after the yellow fever booster vaccination. The sequence came from a man aged 18 to 29 who received the YFV17D yellow fever vaccine.

The CDR3 region has the sequence CASINAGGGPPQHF. The sequenced DNA: TGTGCCAGCATCAACGCAGGGGGCGGGCCGCCCCAGCATTTT. Recombination connected TRBV6-2 or TRBV6-3 to TRBJ1-5, and 8 bases in between align with TRBD1. The CDR3 holds 14 amino acids from the cysteine to the phenylalanine. The CDR3 DNA has 42 bases and is translated from base 1. V has 7 bases trimmed and J has 9 bases trimmed; junction bases matching no gene number 11. The germline V gene sets CDR1 to MNHEY and CDR2 to SVGEGT.